The rows below give T cell receptor beta chains drawn from one sample of a study of monozygotic twins with inflammatory bowel disease. TCRdb re-called the 5' RACE reads; every CDR3 protein appears as one record, without DNA. Found here are 140,000 to 150,000 distinct CDR3 sequences; the top ten clones hold 0.95% to 1.5%. Sample: blood. These receptors were taken from a human donor with ulcerative colitis or Crohn's disease, or a healthy co-twin of an affected twin (not recorded which). Both conserved end residues are part of each CDR3. Fields, in order: CDR3 protein, V gene, CDR3 length, J gene.

CDR3aa: CASSLYSELGSGELFF; v_gene: TRBV7-7; len: 16; j_gene: TRBJ2-2
CDR3aa: CASSLKRTVTGELFF; v_gene: TRBV7-3; len: 15; j_gene: TRBJ2-2
CDR3aa: CASSLGQGDGANVLTF; v_gene: TRBV7-9; len: 16; j_gene: TRBJ2-6
CDR3aa: CASSFGPADTQYF; v_gene: TRBV5-5; len: 13; j_gene: TRBJ2-3
CDR3aa: CSVEGTGSGNTEAFF; v_gene: TRBV29-1; len: 15; j_gene: TRBJ1-1
CDR3aa: CASSVATRGTNEKLFF; v_gene: TRBV9; len: 16; j_gene: TRBJ1-4
CDR3aa: CASSGGERPYEQYF; v_gene: TRBV14; len: 14; j_gene: TRBJ2-7
CDR3aa: CASSRGSGRSTDTQYF; v_gene: TRBV5-6; len: 16; j_gene: TRBJ2-3
CDR3aa: CASRSAGEQFF; v_gene: TRBV6-5; len: 11; j_gene: TRBJ2-1
CDR3aa: CASRPAGLSPDNQPQHF; v_gene: TRBV11-2; len: 17; j_gene: TRBJ1-5
CDR3aa: CASSFNLGYEQYF; v_gene: TRBV11-2; len: 13; j_gene: TRBJ2-7
CDR3aa: CASSPNSGSSYNEQFF; v_gene: TRBV7-7; len: 16; j_gene: TRBJ2-1
CDR3aa: CSARDPWLQFYEQYF; v_gene: TRBV20-1; len: 15; j_gene: TRBJ2-7
CDR3aa: CASSSLRDRNIQYF; v_gene: TRBV7-8; len: 14; j_gene: TRBJ2-4
CDR3aa: CASSSFLSDSYEQYF; v_gene: TRBV5-1; len: 15; j_gene: TRBJ2-7
CDR3aa: CASSFSRDGYEQYF; v_gene: TRBV7-3; len: 14; j_gene: TRBJ2-7
CDR3aa: CASSPGTEGNTIYF; v_gene: TRBV3-1; len: 14; j_gene: TRBJ1-3
CDR3aa: CASSLTDRVGTDTQYF; v_gene: TRBV5-1; len: 16; j_gene: TRBJ2-3
CDR3aa: CSAIWVAGESYNEQFF; v_gene: TRBV20-1; len: 16; j_gene: TRBJ2-1
CDR3aa: CATSDLGRSNTGELFF; v_gene: TRBV24-1; len: 16; j_gene: TRBJ2-2
CDR3aa: CASSQVAGVGYEQYF; v_gene: TRBV4-3; len: 15; j_gene: TRBJ2-7
CDR3aa: CASSQGTWVSNQPQHF; v_gene: TRBV3-1; len: 16; j_gene: TRBJ1-5
CDR3aa: CASSSRLAGGNEQFF; v_gene: TRBV5-1; len: 15; j_gene: TRBJ2-1
CDR3aa: CASSQGSTSGETQYF; v_gene: TRBV3-1; len: 15; j_gene: TRBJ2-5
CDR3aa: CASSLEIGGPVMNTEAFF; v_gene: TRBV5-1; len: 18; j_gene: TRBJ1-1
CDR3aa: CASSLALGTDTQYF; v_gene: TRBV5-6; len: 14; j_gene: TRBJ2-3
CDR3aa: CATSDPRLAGGRGNEQFF; v_gene: TRBV24-1; len: 18; j_gene: TRBJ2-1
CDR3aa: CSARESGRLPYEQYF; v_gene: TRBV20-1; len: 15; j_gene: TRBJ2-7
CDR3aa: CAISVTSGASTDTQYF; v_gene: TRBV10-3; len: 16; j_gene: TRBJ2-3
CDR3aa: CASSYSMQASYEQYF; v_gene: TRBV6-5; len: 15; j_gene: TRBJ2-7
CDR3aa: CASSLGQNNEQFF; v_gene: TRBV7-2; len: 13; j_gene: TRBJ2-1
CDR3aa: CASSLGLRSYNSPLHF; v_gene: TRBV27; len: 16; j_gene: TRBJ1-6
CDR3aa: CASSSGLAGYNEQFF; v_gene: TRBV7-9; len: 15; j_gene: TRBJ2-1
CDR3aa: CASSLRDLSYEQYF; v_gene: TRBV5-1; len: 14; j_gene: TRBJ2-7
CDR3aa: CASSLGGQYQETQYF; v_gene: TRBV11-2; len: 15; j_gene: TRBJ2-5
CDR3aa: CSVGGLSTDTQYF; v_gene: TRBV29-1; len: 13; j_gene: TRBJ2-3
CDR3aa: CAISEVASGAKNIQYF; v_gene: TRBV10-3; len: 16; j_gene: TRBJ2-4
CDR3aa: CASSPPEGLRDTQYF; v_gene: TRBV18; len: 15; j_gene: TRBJ2-3
CDR3aa: CASSEYRGHNSPLHF; v_gene: TRBV25-1; len: 15; j_gene: TRBJ1-6
CDR3aa: CASSLDGTYNEQFF; v_gene: TRBV7-7; len: 14; j_gene: TRBJ2-1
CDR3aa: CASSLGASGSDEQYF; v_gene: TRBV7-9; len: 15; j_gene: TRBJ2-7
CDR3aa: CASSEDRGRNTIYF; v_gene: TRBV7-6; len: 14; j_gene: TRBJ1-3
CDR3aa: CASSPSGTGDTGELFF; v_gene: TRBV4-3; len: 16; j_gene: TRBJ2-2
CDR3aa: CASSLKRGGANVLTF; v_gene: TRBV7-3; len: 15; j_gene: TRBJ2-6
CDR3aa: CASSLAGGTSGDTQYF; v_gene: TRBV5-4; len: 16; j_gene: TRBJ2-3
CDR3aa: CASSLLGQNTEAFF; v_gene: TRBV5-6; len: 14; j_gene: TRBJ1-1
CDR3aa: CASSLGGTREKLFF; v_gene: TRBV28; len: 14; j_gene: TRBJ1-4
CDR3aa: CASSQDKASYEQYF; v_gene: TRBV3-1; len: 14; j_gene: TRBJ2-7